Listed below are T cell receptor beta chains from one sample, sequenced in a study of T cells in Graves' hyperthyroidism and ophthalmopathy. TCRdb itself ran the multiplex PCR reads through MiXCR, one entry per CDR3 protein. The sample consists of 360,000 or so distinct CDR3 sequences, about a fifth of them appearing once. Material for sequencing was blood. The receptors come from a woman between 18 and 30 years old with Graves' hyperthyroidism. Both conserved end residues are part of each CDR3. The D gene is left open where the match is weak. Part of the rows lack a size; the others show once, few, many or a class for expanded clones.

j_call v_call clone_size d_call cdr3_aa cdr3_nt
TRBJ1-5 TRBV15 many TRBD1 CATSPRDSLNQPQHF TGTGCCACCAGCCCTCGGGACAGCTTAAATCAGCCCCAGCATTTT
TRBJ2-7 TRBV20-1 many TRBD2 CSARRGGGSGGPGEQYF TGCAGTGCTAGAAGGGGAGGAGGTAGCGGGGGGCCAGGCGAGCAGTACTTC
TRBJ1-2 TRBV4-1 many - CASSQDRTQATYGYTF TGCGCCAGCAGCCAAGATCGGACCCAGGCCACTTATGGCTACACCTTC
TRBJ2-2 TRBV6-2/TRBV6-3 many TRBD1 CASTEDRATGELFF TGTGCCAGCACCGAGGACAGGGCCACCGGGGAGCTGTTTTTT
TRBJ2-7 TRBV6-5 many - CASGEEGTGGYEQYF TGTGCCAGCGGGGAGGAGGGGACCGGAGGATACGAGCAGTACTTC
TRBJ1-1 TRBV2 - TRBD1 CASSSGHRGTEAFF TGTGCCAGCAGTTCAGGGCACAGGGGGACTGAAGCTTTCTTT
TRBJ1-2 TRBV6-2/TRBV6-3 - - CASSLPRARNYGYTF TGTGCCAGCAGCCTTCCACGGGCGCGGAACTATGGCTACACCTTC
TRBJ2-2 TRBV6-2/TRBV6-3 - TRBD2 CASSYGWATSGGAAGELFF TGTGCCAGCAGTTACGGGTGGGCGACTAGCGGGGGGGCCGCCGGGGAGCTGTTTTTT
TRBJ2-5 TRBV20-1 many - CSARDTEYQETQYF TGCAGTGCTAGAGACACAGAGTACCAAGAGACCCAGTACTTC
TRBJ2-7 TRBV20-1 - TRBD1 CSTGQGPYEQYF TGCAGTACCGGACAGGGCCCCTACGAGCAGTACTTC
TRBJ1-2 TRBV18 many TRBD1 CASSQTWTGGFDGYTF TGTGCCAGCTCACAAACGTGGACAGGGGGCTTTGATGGCTACACCTTC
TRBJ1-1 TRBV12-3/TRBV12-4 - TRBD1 CASSPGTGSNTEAFF TGTGCCAGCAGTCCGGGGACAGGTTCGAACACTGAAGCTTTCTTT
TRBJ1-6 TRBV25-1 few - CASSVWNSPLHF TGTGCCAGCAGTGTGTGGAATTCACCCCTCCACTTT
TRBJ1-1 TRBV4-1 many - CASRSGIMNTEAFF TGCGCCAGCAGATCTGGAATCATGAACACTGAAGCTTTCTTT
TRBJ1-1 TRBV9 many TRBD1 CASSPDRVTEAFF TGTGCCAGCAGCCCAGACAGGGTCACTGAAGCTTTCTTT
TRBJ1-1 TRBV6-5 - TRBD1 CASSYSGTVNTEAFF TGTGCCAGCAGTTACTCCGGGACAGTCAACACTGAAGCTTTCTTT
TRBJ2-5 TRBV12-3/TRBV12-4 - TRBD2 CASSLLAGGTKETQYF TGTGCCAGCAGTTTACTAGCGGGGGGAACGAAAGAGACCCAGTACTTC
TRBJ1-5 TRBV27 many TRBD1 CASSLGGDRSNQPQHF TGTGCCAGCAGTTTAGGAGGGGACAGGAGCAATCAGCCCCAGCATTTT
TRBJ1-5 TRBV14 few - CASSLTWNQPQHF TGTGCCAGCAGCCTTACGTGGAATCAGCCCCAGCATTTT
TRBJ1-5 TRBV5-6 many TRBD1 CASSAGQGGNQPQHF TGTGCCAGCAGCGCGGGACAGGGTGGCAATCAGCCCCAGCATTTT
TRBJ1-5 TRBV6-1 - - CASSEAVGRSNQPQHF TGTGCCAGCAGTGAAGCGGTGGGGAGGAGCAATCAGCCCCAGCATTTT
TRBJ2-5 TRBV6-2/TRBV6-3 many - CASRLVGETQYF TGTGCCAGCAGGCTGGTTGGAGAGACCCAGTACTTC
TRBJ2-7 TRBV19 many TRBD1 CASSIPGTGSEQYF TGTGCCAGTAGTATCCCCGGGACAGGGTCCGAGCAGTACTTC
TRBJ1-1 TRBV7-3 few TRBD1 CATTGRGGKNTEAFF TGTGCCACAACGGGCAGGGGGGGAAAGAACACTGAAGCTTTCTTT
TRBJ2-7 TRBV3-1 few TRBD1 CASSQSGQGAYEQYF TGTGCCAGCAGCCAAAGCGGACAGGGGGCCTACGAGCAGTACTTC
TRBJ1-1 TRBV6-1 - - CASSTRRGSTEAFF TGTGCCAGCAGTACAAGACGGGGAAGCACTGAAGCTTTCTTT
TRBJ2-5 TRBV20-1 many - CSPRGAQETQYF TGCAGCCCGAGGGGGGCCCAAGAGACCCAGTACTTC
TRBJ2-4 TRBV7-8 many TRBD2 CASRRGGGGKNIQYF TGTGCCAGCAGACGAGGCGGGGGGGGCAAAAACATTCAGTACTTC
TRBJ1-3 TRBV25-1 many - CASSDPGYRNTIYF TGTGCCAGCAGTGACCCGGGATACAGAAACACCATATATTTT
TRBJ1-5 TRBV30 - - CAWGVEQPNQPQHF TGTGCCTGGGGAGTGGAACAGCCTAATCAGCCCCAGCATTTT
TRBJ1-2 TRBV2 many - CASMTGGYTF TGTGCCAGCATGACGGGCGGCTACACCTTC
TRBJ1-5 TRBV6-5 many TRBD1 CASSLQGDQPQHF TGTGCCAGCAGTTTACAGGGGGATCAGCCCCAGCATTTT
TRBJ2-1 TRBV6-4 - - CASSDREHNEQFF TGTGCCAGCAGTGACAGGGAGCACAATGAGCAGTTCTTC
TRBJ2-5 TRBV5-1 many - CASNRWTANQETQYF TGCGCCAGCAACAGATGGACAGCCAACCAAGAGACCCAGTACTTC
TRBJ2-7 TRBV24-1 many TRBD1 CATSDSGTGASPYF TGTGCCACCAGTGATTCCGGGACAGGGGCTTCACCGTACTTC
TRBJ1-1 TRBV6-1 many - CASADLVGDTEAFF TGTGCCAGCGCTGACCTCGTGGGGGACACTGAAGCTTTCTTT